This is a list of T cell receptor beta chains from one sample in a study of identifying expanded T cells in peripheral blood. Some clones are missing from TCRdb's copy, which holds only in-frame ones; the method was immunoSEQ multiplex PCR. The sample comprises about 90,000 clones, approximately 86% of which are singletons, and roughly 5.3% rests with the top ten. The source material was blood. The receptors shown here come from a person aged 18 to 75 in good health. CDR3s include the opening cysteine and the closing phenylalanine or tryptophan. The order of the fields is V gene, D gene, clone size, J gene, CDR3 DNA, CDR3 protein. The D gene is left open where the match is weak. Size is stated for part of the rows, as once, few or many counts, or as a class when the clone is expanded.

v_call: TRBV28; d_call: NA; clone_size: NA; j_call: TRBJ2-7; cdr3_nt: TGTGCCAGCAGTTCGGCCTACGAGCAGTACTTC; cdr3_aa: CASSSAYEQYF
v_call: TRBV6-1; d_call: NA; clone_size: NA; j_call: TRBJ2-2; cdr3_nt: TGTGCCAGCACCAGAGACCTGACCGGGGAGCTGTTTTTT; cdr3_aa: CASTRDLTGELFF
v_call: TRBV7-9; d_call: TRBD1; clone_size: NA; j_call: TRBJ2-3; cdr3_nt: TGTGCCAGCCGTAGGACAGGGGCAGATACGCAGTATTTT; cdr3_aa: CASRRTGADTQYF
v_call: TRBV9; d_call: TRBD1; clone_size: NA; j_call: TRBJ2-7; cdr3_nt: TGTGCCAGCAGTCTACAGGGGACCTACGAGCAGTACTTC; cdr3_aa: CASSLQGTYEQYF
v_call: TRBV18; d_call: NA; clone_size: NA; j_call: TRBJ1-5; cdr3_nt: TGTGCCAGCTCACCGGGATCCCTACAGCCCCAGCATTTT; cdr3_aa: CASSPGSLQPQHF
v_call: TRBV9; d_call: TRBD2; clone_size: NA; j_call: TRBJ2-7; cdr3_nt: TGTGCCAGCAGCGTGAGCGGGGGGCCGGGCGAGCAGTACTTC; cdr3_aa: CASSVSGGPGEQYF
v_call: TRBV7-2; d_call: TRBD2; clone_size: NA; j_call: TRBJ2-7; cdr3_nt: TGTGCCAGCAGCTTAGCTAGCGGGGGGAAGAAATCCTACGAGCAGTACTTC; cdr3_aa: CASSLASGGKKSYEQYF
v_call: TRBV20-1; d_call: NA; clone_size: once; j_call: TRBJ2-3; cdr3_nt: TGCAGTGCTAGTTGGGAAGATACGCAGTATTTT; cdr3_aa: CSASWEDTQYF
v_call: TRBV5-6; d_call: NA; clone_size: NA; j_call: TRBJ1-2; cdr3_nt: TGTGCCAGCAGTCCTGGGGTGCGGGTGCTGATCGATGGCTACACCTTC; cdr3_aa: CASSPGVRVLIDGYTF
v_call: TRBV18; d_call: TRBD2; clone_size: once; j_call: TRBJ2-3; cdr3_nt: TGTGCCAGCTCACCCCGGTCCGGGGGGGGAACAGATACGCAGTATTTT; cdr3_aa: CASSPRSGGGTDTQYF
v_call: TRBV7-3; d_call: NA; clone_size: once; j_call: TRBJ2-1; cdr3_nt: TGTGCCAGCAGCCAGCAGGGTTGGGCCAATGAGCAGTTCTTC; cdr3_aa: CASSQQGWANEQFF
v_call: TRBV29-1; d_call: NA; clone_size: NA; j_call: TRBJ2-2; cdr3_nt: TGCAGCTCCAAGCTATCGGGGTCCGGGGAGCTGTTTTTT; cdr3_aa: CSSKLSGSGELFF
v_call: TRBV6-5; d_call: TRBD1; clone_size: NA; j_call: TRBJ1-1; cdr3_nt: TGTGCCAGCAGTTCCGGACAGGGGGCGAGGAACACTGAAGCTTTCTTT; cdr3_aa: CASSSGQGARNTEAFF
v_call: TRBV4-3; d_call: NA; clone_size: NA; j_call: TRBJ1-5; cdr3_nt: TGCGCCAGCAGCCAAGACGCCCCACCTCTTAGCAATCAGCCCCAGCATTTT; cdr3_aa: CASSQDAPPLSNQPQHF
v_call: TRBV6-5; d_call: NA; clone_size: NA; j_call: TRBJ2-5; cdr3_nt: TGTGCCAGCAGTTACGCCAATGGGGTGGCGGAGACCCAGTACTTC; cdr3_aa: CASSYANGVAETQYF
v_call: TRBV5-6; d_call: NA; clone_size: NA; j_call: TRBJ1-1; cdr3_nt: TGTGCCAGCAGCCCCTCTGGGCGGGAGGTAGCTTTCTTT; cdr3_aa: CASSPSGREVAFF